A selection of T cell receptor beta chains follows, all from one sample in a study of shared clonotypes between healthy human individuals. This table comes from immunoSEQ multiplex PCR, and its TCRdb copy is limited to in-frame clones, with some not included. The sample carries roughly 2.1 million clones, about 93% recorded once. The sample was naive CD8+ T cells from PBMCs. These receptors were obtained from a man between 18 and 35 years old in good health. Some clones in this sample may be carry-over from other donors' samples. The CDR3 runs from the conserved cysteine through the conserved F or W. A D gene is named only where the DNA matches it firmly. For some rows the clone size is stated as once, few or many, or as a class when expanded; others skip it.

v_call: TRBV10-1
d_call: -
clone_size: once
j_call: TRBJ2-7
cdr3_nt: TGCGCCAGCAGTGAGGGGACGGGCGAGCAGTACTTC
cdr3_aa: CASSEGTGEQYF

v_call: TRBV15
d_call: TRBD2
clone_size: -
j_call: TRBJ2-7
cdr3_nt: TGTGCCACCAGCAGAGATGATAGCGGGAGTTACGAGCAGTACTTC
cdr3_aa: CATSRDDSGSYEQYF

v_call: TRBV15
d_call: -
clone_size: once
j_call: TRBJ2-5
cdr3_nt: TGTGCCACCAGCCCAATGGTGGGGGTAGGGGAGACCCAGTACTTC
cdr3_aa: CATSPMVGVGETQYF

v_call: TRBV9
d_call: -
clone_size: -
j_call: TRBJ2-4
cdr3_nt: TGTGCCAGCAGCGTATCCCCTTTAGCCAAAAACATTCAGTACTTC
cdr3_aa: CASSVSPLAKNIQYF

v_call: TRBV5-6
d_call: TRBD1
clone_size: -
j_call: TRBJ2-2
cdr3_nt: TGTGCCAGCAGCTGGGGGACAGGGGATACCACCGGGGAGCTGTTTTTT
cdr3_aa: CASSWGTGDTTGELFF

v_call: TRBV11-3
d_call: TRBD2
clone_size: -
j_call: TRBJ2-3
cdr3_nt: TGTGCCAGCTCCGCGGGAGGGCCGGGAGATACGCAGTATTTT
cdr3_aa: CASSAGGPGDTQYF

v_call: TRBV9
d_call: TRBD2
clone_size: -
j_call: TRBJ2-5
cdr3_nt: TGTGCCAGCAGCGTAGGTGCGGGAGAAGAGACCCAGTACTTC
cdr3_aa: CASSVGAGEETQYF

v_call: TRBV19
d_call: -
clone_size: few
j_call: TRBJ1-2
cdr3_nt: TGTGCCAGTATTGCTAAGGGGAAGTTTGGCTACACCTTC
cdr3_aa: CASIAKGKFGYTF

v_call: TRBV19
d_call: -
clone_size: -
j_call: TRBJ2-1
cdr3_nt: TGTGCCACCTCCCAGGGAAAATACAATGAGCAGTTCTTC
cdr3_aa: CATSQGKYNEQFF

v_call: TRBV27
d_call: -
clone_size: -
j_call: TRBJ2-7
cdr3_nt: TGTGCCAGCAGTTTGGCCAGGGGGGCTTTCTACGAGCAGTACTTC
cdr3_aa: CASSLARGAFYEQYF

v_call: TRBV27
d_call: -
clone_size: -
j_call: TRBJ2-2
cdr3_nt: TGTGCCAGCAGTCCCCGCAGCACCGGGGAGCTGTTTTTT
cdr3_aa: CASSPRSTGELFF

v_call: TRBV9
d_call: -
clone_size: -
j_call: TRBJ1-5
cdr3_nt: TGTGCCAGCAGCGTATCAGGAGGCAATCAGCCCCAGCATTTT
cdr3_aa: CASSVSGGNQPQHF

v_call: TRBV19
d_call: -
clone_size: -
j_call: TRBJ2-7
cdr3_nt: TGTGCCAGTAGCCCCGGGGGCGACGAGCAGTACTTC
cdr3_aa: CASSPGGDEQYF

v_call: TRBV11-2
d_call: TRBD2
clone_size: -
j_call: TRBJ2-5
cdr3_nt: TGTGCCAGCAGTCGTGGACTAGCGGTACAAGAGACCCAGTACTTC
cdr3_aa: CASSRGLAVQETQYF

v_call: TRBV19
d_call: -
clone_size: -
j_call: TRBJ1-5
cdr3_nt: TGTGCCAGTAGTGGGGCCAGCAATCAGCCCCAGCATTTT
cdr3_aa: CASSGASNQPQHF

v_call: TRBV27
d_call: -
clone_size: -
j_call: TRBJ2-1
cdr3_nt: TGTGCCAGCAGTTTTCGGGACTCCTACAATGAGCAGTTCTTC
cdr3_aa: CASSFRDSYNEQFF

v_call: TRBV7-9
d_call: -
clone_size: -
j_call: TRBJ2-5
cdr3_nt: TGTGCCAGCAGCCCTCGGGGCCAGCAAGAGACCCAGTACTTC
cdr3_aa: CASSPRGQQETQYF

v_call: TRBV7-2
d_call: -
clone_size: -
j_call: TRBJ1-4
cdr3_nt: TGTGCCAGCACCTGGAAGGACGCGAGAGGGAACGAAAAACTGTTTTTT
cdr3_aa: CASTWKDARGNEKLFF

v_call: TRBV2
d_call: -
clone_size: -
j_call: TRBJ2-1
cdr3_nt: TGTGCCAGCAGTGACTCGAACAATGAGCAGTTCTTC
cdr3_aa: CASSDSNNEQFF

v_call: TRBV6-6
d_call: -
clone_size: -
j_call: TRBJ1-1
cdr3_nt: TGTGCCAGCAGCGTTCCAAGAAACACTGAAGCTTTCTTT
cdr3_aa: CASSVPRNTEAFF

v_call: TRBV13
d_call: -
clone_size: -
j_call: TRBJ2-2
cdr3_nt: TGTGCCAGCAGCTTAGGCGGTAGGGTAGCACCGACCGGGGAGCTGTTTTTT
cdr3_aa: CASSLGGRVAPTGELFF

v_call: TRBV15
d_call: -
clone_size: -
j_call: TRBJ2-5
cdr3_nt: TGTGCCACCCAGGAAGGTCAAGAGACCCAGTACTTC
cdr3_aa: CATQEGQETQYF

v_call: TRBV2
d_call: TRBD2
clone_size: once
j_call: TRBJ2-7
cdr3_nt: TGTGCCAGCAGTGATAGGACTAGCGGAATCCTGGTTGTCTACGAGCAGTACTTC
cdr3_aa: CASSDRTSGILVVYEQYF

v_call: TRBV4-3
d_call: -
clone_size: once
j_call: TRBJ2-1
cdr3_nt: TGCGCCAGCAGCCAGAATCGCGGGACACCCTATGGGTTAGCAGCGTACAATGAGCAGTTCTTC
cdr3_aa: CASSQNRGTPYGLAAYNEQFF

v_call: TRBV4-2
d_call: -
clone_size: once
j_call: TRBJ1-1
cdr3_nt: TGTGCCAGCAGCCACCTCGAGTCCAGGGGGAACACTGAAGCTTTCTTT
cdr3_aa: CASSHLESRGNTEAFF

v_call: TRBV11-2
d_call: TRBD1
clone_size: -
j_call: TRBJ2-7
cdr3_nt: TGTGCCAGCAGCCCGGGGACAGGGGCCTACGAGCAGTACTTC
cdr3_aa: CASSPGTGAYEQYF

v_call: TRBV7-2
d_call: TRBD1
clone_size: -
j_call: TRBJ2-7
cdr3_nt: TGTGCCAGCAGCTCCTTAGGGGGCGGCGAGCAGTACTTC
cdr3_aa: CASSSLGGGEQYF

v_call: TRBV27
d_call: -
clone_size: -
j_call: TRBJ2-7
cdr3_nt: TGTGCCAGCAGTTTTCTCCCCTCCTCCTACGAGCAGTACTTC
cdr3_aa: CASSFLPSSYEQYF

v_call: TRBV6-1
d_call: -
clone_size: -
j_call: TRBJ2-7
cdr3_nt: TGTGCCAGCAGTTCCCGGCTCCCGAACTACGAGCAGTACTTC
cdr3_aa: CASSSRLPNYEQYF

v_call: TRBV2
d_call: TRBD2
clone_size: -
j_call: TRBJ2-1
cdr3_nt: TGTGCCAGCAGTGAATTTGAGCGGGAGATTTTCATCCATGAGCAGTTCTTC
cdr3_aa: CASSEFEREIFIHEQFF

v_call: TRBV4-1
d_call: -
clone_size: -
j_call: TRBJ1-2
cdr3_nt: TGCGCCAGCAGCCGCCCCCTGGGGAACGACTATGGCTACACCTTC
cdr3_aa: CASSRPLGNDYGYTF

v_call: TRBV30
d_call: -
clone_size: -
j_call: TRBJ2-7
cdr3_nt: TGTGCCTGGAGGACCCTTGAGGCAGTCTCCTACGAGCAGTACTTC
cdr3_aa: CAWRTLEAVSYEQYF

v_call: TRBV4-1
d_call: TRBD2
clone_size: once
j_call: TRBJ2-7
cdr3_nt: TGCGCCAGCAGCCAAGACCAGGGACTAGCGGGGGACCAGTACTTC
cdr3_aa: CASSQDQGLAGDQYF

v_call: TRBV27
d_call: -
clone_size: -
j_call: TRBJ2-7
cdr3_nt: TGTGCCAGCAGTTTTGATCAGGGCCCCTACGAGCAGTACTTC
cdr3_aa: CASSFDQGPYEQYF

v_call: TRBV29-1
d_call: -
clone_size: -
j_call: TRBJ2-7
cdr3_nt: TGCAGCGTCGCCCCGCGGCAGCACTCCTCCTACGAGCAGTACTTC
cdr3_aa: CSVAPRQHSSYEQYF

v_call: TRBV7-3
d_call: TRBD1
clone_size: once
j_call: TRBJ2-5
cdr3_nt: TGTGCCAGCAGCTTAACCCCGCGGACAGGGACCCAAGAGACCCAGTACTTC
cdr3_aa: CASSLTPRTGTQETQYF

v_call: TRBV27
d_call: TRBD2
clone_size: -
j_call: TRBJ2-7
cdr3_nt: TGTGCCAGCAGTTCGCGGACTAGCGGGGCCTACGAGCAGTACTTC
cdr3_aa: CASSSRTSGAYEQYF

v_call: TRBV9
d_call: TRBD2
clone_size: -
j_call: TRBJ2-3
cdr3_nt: TGTGCCAGCAGCTCCCACTTGGGGGGGTTTGGGACAGATACGCAGTATTTT
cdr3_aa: CASSSHLGGFGTDTQYF

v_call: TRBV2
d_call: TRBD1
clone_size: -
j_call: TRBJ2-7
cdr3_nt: TGTGCCAGCAGCACAGAACCGGGACAGAGCCACGAGCAGTACTTC
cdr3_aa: CASSTEPGQSHEQYF

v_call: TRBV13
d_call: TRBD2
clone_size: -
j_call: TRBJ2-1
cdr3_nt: TGTGCCAGCAGCGCCCCAGCGGGGATATACAATGAGCAGTTCTTC
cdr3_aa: CASSAPAGIYNEQFF

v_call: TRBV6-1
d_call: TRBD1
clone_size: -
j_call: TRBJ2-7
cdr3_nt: TGTGCCAGCAGTGGACCACAGGGGGGTAGCTACGAGCAGTACTTC
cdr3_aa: CASSGPQGGSYEQYF

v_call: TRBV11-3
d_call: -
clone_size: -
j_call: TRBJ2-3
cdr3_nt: TGTGCCAGCAGCCTAAGCCTGACGACAGATACGCAGTATTTT
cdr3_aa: CASSLSLTTDTQYF